Following are 19 T cell receptor beta chains from one sample sequenced in a study of T cell responses to AZD1222 COVID-19 vaccine. Only in-frame clones appear in the TCRdb table, and some are missing; sequencing was by immunoSEQ multiplex PCR. The table includes about 180,000 clones, around 90% detected once. Sequenced material: peripheral blood, taken 28 days after the second dose of the MenACWY control vaccine. The receptors come from an adult who received the MenACWY meningococcal vaccine as a control.

V gene TRBV6-2 or TRBV6-3 combines with J gene TRBJ2-7; D gene unclear. CDR1 and CDR2 (germline): MNHEY, SVGEGT. The ends were cut back, 2 bases at V and 7 bases at J, with 18 bases in the middle. The CDR3 is made up of 15 amino acids. CDR3 region: CASSYGRAQGGEQYF. The CDR3 DNA sequence: TGTGCCAGCAGTTACGGAAGGGCCCAAGGTGGGGAGCAGTACTTC.

The rearrangement joins TRBV14 to TRBJ2-4; the D is unclear. The CDR3 contains 16 residues. V was pared by 0 bases and J by 4 bases, with 13 bases between. CDR1 is SGHDN and CDR2 is FVKESK in the germline V gene. The CDR3 DNA reads TGTGCCAGCAGCCAAGATTTAGGGATGGGGAAAAACATTCAGTACTTC. This translates into CASSQDLGMGKNIQYF.

For the CDR3, the DNA is TGTGCCAGCAGTTCCCGACAGGGGCTTCATAATTCACCCCTCCACTTT. It encodes CASSSRQGLHNSPLHF. The chain has TRBV27 and TRBJ1-6; 8 bases are a match to TRBD1. This CDR3 spans 16 amino acids. CDR1 and CDR2 (germline): MNHEY, SMNVEV (reference sequence). Unmatched junction bases numbered 7, after V lost 4 bases and J lost 5 bases.

V is TRBV6-1 and J is TRBJ1-2, with unresolved D. Trimming stripped 2 bases from V and 4 bases from J, with 14 bases between. The CDR3 spans 15 residues. CDR1 MNHNS and CDR2 SASEGT come from the germline V gene. In nucleotides, the CDR3 is TGTGCCAGCAGTGAACTCCTCCGAACGGGCTATGGCTACACCTTC. Translation gives CASSELLRTGYGYTF.

The chain links TRBV6-2 or TRBV6-3 to TRBJ1-6; D gene ambiguous. CDR1 MNHEY and CDR2 SVGEGT come from the germline V gene. The CDR3 loop spans 15 amino acids. V was trimmed by 4 bases and J by 0 bases, leaving 7 bases between them. The CDR3 loop is CASSFGSSYNSPLHF. The CDR3 DNA is TGTGCCAGCAGTTTCGGAAGCTCCTATAATTCACCCCTCCACTTT.

This rearrangement joins TRBV19 to TRBJ2-1; 13 bases fit TRBD2. V shed 6 bases and J 0 bases; nucleotides not matched to a gene: 11. The length of the CDR3 is 19 residues. The germline V gene has CDR1 LNHDA and CDR2 SQIVND (reference sequence). In nucleotides, the CDR3 is TGTGCCAGTAGCCAGCCGGGACTAGCGGGGCCGAGCTCCTACAATGAGCAGTTCTTC. Translated, it gives CASSQPGLAGPSSYNEQFF.

The genes are TRBV5-4 and TRBJ1-2; the D gene is possibly TRBD1 (5 bases). Per germline, CDR1 SGHNT and CDR2 YYREEE (reference sequence). The CDR3 covers 15 residues. Trimming cost V 1 base and J 0 bases, with 10 bases left between them. The CDR3 DNA reads TGTGCCAGCAGCTTGTATGGGGGAGCTAACTATGGCTACACCTTC. This codes for CASSLYGGANYGYTF.

The CDR3 DNA reads TGTGCCATCAGGCCCACTAGCGGGGCAGCCTACGAGCAGTACTTC. It is translated as CAIRPTSGAAYEQYF. This chain connects TRBV10-3 to TRBJ2-7, with 10 bases matching TRBD2. The germline gives CDR1 ENHRY, CDR2 SYGVKD. J gave up 2 bases and V 6 bases, and 7 bases lay outside the gene matches. CDR3 length equals 15 residues.

This clone was counted a single time. This rearrangement joins TRBV10-3 to TRBJ2-2; TRBD2 is a possible D gene (6 bases). CDR1 is ENHRY, CDR2 SYGVKD, per germline. The CDR3 is 14 amino acids. Trimming pared 10 bases from V and 4 bases from J, leaving 16 bases between. The CDR3 DNA sequence: TGTGCCACCCGGAGGGAGGAGGGCACCGGGGAGCTGTTTTTT. Amino acids: CATRREEGTGELFF.

The sample holds one count of this clone. The chain carries TRBV18 and TRBJ2-7; D call uncertain. The V and J ends lost 4 bases and 1 base respectively, with 11 bases between them. CDR3 length: 14 amino acids. In germline, CDR1 is KGHSH, CDR2 LQKENI. The CDR3 sequence is CASSLSTVSYEQYF. DNA for the CDR3: TGTGCCAGCTCACTGTCCACAGTGTCCTACGAGCAGTACTTC.

The chain is built from TRBV5-1 and TRBJ1-2, with 7 nucleotides matching TRBD1. Germline CDR1 reads SGHRS; CDR2 reads YFSETQ. This CDR3 is built from 16 residues. After removal of 0 bases from V and 0 bases from J, the junction contained 5 bases not matched to a gene. CDR3 in DNA: TGCGCCAGCAGCTTGGAGGGGGCGGTTTCTAACTATGGCTACACCTTC. It yields the protein CASSLEGAVSNYGYTF.

J is TRBJ2-3 and V is TRBV5-8; no definite D call. Germline CDR1 reads SGHTS; CDR2 reads YDEGEE. The CDR3 is 13 residues long. Trimming shortened V by 2 bases and J by 0 bases, and 4 bases separated the two germline ends. This CDR3 is CASSFSSTDTQYF. As DNA, the CDR3 is TGTGCCAGCAGCTTCTCTAGCACAGATACGCAGTATTTT.

The V call is TRBV7-9, the J call TRBJ1-4, with 8 nucleotides matching TRBD1. V lost 4 bases, J lost 7 bases, and 11 bases stayed unmatched. Germline CDR1 reads SEHNR; CDR2 reads FQNEAQ (reference sequence). CDR3 length: 16 amino acids. The CDR3 bases are TGTGCCAGCAGCTCGACAGGGGCTAGTCCGGGTGAAAAACTGTTTTTT. Translation gives CASSSTGASPGEKLFF.

This chain links TRBV12-5 with TRBJ1-2; D may be TRBD1 (5 bases). The CDR3 runs to 12 residues. V lost 4 bases to trimming and J lost 3 bases, with 6 bases between them. Germline assignment: CDR1 LGHNT and CDR2 FRNRAP. The CDR3 region has the DNA TGTGCTAGTGGTTGGGGGGACTATGGCTACACCTTC. Translating gives CASGWGDYGYTF.

The rearrangement uses TRBV5-1 and TRBJ2-1; D may be TRBD1 (6 bases). V was clipped by 3 bases and J by 0 bases, with 22 bases between them. Per germline, CDR1 SGHRS and CDR2 YFSETQ. This CDR3 region has 19 residues. The CDR3 bases are TGCGCCAGCAGCTATGGGCGGAACCTACAGGGCACCTCCTACAATGAGCAGTTCTTC. Amino acid sequence: CASSYGRNLQGTSYNEQFF.

V gene TRBV2 combines with J gene TRBJ1-4; 7 bases line up with TRBD1. This CDR3 is built from 14 residues. Germline V CDR1 and CDR2: SNHLY, FYNNEI. With V trimmed by 4 bases and J by 5 bases, 4 bases remained unmatched. The DNA of the CDR3 is TGTGCCAGCAGTGGGACAGGTACAAATGAAAAACTGTTTTTT. Amino acid sequence: CASSGTGTNEKLFF.

This chain connects TRBV5-6 to TRBJ2-5, with 7 bases fitting TRBD2. The J segment lost 1 base and the V segment lost 0 bases, leaving 3 bases of the junction unmatched. This CDR3 is 15 amino acids long. Germline CDR1 reads SGHDT; CDR2 reads YYEEEE. CDR3 in amino acids: CASSLAGRAQETQYF. For the CDR3, the DNA is TGTGCCAGCAGCTTGGCTGGGAGGGCCCAAGAGACCCAGTACTTC.

CDR3 in DNA: TGTGCCAGCAGCTTAAGGGGTTTAACTGAAGCTTTCTTT. This translates into CASSLRGLTEAFF. The chain couples TRBV7-2 to TRBJ1-1, with D possibly being TRBD1 (5 bases). The CDR3 has 13 amino acids. Germline V gene data show CDR1 as SGHTA and CDR2 as FQGNSA. Trimming shortened V by 2 bases and J by 5 bases, and 9 bases separated the two germline ends.

The chain joins TRBV30 to TRBJ2-7; D is ambiguous. CDR3 length: 13 residues. Trimming stripped 2 bases from V and 1 base from J, with 9 bases between. Per germline, CDR1 GTSNPN and CDR2 SVGIG (reference sequence). This CDR3 is CAWSKDTSYEQYF. CDR3 bases: TGTGCCTGGAGTAAAGACACGTCCTACGAGCAGTACTTC. Filled out from reference TRBV30 and TRBJ2-7, the complete variable domain reads SQTIHQWPATLVQPVGSPLSLECTVEGTSNPNLYWYRQAAGRGLQLLFYSVGIGQISSEVPQNLSASRPQDRQFILSSKKLLLSDSGFYLCAWSKDTSYEQYFGPGTRLTVT.